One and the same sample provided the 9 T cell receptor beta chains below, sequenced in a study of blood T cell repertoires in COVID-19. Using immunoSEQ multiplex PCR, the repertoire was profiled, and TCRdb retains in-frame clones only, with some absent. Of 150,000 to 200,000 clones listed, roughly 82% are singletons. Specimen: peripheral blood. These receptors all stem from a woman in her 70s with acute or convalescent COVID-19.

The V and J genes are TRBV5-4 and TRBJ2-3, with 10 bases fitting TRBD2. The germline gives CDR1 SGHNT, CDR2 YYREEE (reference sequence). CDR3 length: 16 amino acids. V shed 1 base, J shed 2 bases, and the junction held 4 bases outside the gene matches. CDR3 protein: CASSLKLAGNTDTQYF. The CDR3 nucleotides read TGTGCCAGCAGCTTGAAACTAGCGGGGAACACAGATACGCAGTATTTT.

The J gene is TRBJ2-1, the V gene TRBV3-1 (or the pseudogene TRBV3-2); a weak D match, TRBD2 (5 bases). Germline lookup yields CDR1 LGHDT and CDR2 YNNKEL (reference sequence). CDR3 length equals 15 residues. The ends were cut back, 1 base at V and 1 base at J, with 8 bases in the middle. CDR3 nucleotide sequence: TGTGCCAGCAGCCAAGCCAGGACTTCCTACAATGAGCAGTTCTTC. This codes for CASSQARTSYNEQFF.

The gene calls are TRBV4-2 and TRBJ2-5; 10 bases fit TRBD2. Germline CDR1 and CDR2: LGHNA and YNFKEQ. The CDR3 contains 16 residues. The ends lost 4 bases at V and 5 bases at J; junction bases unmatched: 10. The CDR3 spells CASSPRIAGGGETQYF. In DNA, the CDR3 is TGTGCCAGCAGCCCACGGATAGCGGGGGGCGGGGAGACCCAGTACTTC.

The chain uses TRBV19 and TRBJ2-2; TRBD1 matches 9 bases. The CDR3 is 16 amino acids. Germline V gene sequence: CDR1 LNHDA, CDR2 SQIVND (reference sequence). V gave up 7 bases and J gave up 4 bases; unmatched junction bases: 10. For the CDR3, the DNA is TGTGCCAGTACCAACACGGGACAGGGTTTCACCGGGGAGCTGTTTTTT. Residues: CASTNTGQGFTGELFF.

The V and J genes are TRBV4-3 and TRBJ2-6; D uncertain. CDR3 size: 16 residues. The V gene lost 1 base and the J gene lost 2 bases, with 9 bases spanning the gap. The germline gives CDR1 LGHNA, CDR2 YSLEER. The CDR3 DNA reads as TGCGCCAGCAGCCAAGGGGTACTACCTGGGGCCAACGTCCTGACTTTC. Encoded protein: CASSQGVLPGANVLTF.

The CDR3 DNA is TGTGCCAGCAGCAAAGACAGGGAAGGTTCACCCCTCCACTTT. This translates into CASSKDREGSPLHF. The chain has TRBV21-1 and TRBJ1-6; the table's D call TRBD1 went unverified against the DNA. TRBV21-1 is listed as a pseudogene. This CDR3 is 14 amino acids long.

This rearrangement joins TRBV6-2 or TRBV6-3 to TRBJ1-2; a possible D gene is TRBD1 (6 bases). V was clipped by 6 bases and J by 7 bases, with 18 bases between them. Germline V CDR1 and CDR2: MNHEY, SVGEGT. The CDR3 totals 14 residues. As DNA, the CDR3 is TGTGCCAGCAGCCCTACGGGACATCCTTTTGGCTACACCTTC. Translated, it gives CASSPTGHPFGYTF.

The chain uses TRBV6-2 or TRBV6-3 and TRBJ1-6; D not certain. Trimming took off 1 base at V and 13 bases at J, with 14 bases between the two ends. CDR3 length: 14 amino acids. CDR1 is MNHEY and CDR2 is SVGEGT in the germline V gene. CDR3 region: CASSYFSWLAPLHF. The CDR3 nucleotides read TGTGCCAGCAGTTACTTTTCCTGGCTGGCTCCCCTCCACTTT.

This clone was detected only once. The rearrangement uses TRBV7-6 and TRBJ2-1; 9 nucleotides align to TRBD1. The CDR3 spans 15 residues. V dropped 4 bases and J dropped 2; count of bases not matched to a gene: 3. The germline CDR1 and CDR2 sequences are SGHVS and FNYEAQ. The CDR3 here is CASSSDRGAYNEQFF. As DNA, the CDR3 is TGTGCCAGCAGCTCGGACAGGGGTGCCTACAATGAGCAGTTCTTC.